This T cell receptor (beta chain) was captured by sequencing in a study of T cells in Graves' hyperthyroidism and ophthalmopathy. Amplification yielded TCR beta CDR3 regions, with RNA transcripts as the source. The HTBI primer set was used in a first-round RT-PCR of the TCR CDR3. TCRdb analysed the multiplex PCR reads with MiXCR anew, one entry per CDR3 protein. The data hold some 500,000 distinct CDR3 sequences, with approximately 15% observed a single time. Germline V gene lookup returns CDR1 SGHRS and CDR2 YFSETQ. This CDR3 contains 15 residues. Trimming took off 6 bases at V and 2 bases at J, with 18 bases between the two ends.

The chain has TRBV5-1 and TRBJ2-7; a weak D match, TRBD1 (7 bases). What was sequenced was blood. This clonotype was obtained from a young woman with Graves' hyperthyroidism. CDR3 nucleotide sequence: TGCGCCAGCACCCCTGGAGGGGGCTTGCCCTACGAGCAGTACTTC. Its translation: CASTPGGGLPYEQYF.